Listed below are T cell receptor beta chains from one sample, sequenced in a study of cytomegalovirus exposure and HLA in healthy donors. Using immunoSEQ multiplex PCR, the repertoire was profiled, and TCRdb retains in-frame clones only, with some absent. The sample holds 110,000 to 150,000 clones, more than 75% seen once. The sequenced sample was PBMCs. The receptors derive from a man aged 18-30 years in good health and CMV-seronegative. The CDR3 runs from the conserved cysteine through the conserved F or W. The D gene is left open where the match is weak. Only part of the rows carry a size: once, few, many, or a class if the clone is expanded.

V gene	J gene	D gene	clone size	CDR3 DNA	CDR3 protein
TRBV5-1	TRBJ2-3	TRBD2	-	TGCGCCAGCAGCCTACCGGTAGCGGGGGAGAGCACAGATACGCAGTATTTT	CASSLPVAGESTDTQYF
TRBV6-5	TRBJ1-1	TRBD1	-	TGTGCCAGCAGTTACCCGGGACAGGGGGCCGCTGAAGCTTTCTTT	CASSYPGQGAAEAFF
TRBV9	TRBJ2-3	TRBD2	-	TGTGCCAGCAGCGTGGTAGCGGGGACTAGCACAGATACGCAGTATTTT	CASSVVAGTSTDTQYF
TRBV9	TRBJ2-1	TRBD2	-	TGTGCCAGCAGCGTAGACGGGGGGGCCCGGAATGAGCAGTTCTTC	CASSVDGGARNEQFF
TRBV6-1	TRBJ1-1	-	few	TGTGCCAGCAGTCCCCCCCAGGTTACTGAAGCTTTCTTT	CASSPPQVTEAFF
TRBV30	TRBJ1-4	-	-	TGTGCCTGGAGTTCAGGGGCGGCTAATGAAAAACTGTTTTTT	CAWSSGAANEKLFF
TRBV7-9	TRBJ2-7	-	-	TGTGCCAGCAGCAGTCTTGGCGGGGCCTACGAGCAGTACTTC	CASSSLGGAYEQYF
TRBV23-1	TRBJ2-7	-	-	TGCGCCAGCAGTCAATTAGGACAGTCCCCAGAGGGGGAGTACTTC	CASSQLGQSPEGEYF
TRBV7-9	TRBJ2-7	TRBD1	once	TGTGCCAGCATGGGTAGTAGGACAGGAACCTACGAGCAGTACTTC	CASMGSRTGTYEQYF
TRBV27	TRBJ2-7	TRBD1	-	TGTGCCAGCAGTTTATTTGGACAGGGCTACGAGCAGTACTTC	CASSLFGQGYEQYF
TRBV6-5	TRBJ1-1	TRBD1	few	TGTGCCAGCATCGGGACAGGGGCTACTGAAGCTTTCTTT	CASIGTGATEAFF
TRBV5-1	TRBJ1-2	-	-	TGCGCCAGCAGCTTGGGGGGGGATGGAGGCTACACCTTC	CASSLGGDGGYTF
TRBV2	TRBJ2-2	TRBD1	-	TGTGCCAGCAGCGAGGGACAGGCAAACACCGGGGAGCTGTTTTTT	CASSEGQANTGELFF
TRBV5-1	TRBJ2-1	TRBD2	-	TGCGCCAGCAGCTGGGAAGCCGGGACTAGCGGGAGCAATGAGCAGTTCTTC	CASSWEAGTSGSNEQFF
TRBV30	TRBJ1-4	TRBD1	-	TGTGCCTGGAGTTCCCGACAGGGAGGCACTAATGAAAAACTGTTTTTT	CAWSSRQGGTNEKLFF
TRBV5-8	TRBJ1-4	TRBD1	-	TGTGCCAGCAGCTCTGTGGACAGGGTGAACGAAAAACTGTTTTTT	CASSSVDRVNEKLFF
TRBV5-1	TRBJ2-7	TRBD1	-	TGCGCCAGCAGCTCGGACAGGGGAATTACCTACGAGCAGTACTTC	CASSSDRGITYEQYF
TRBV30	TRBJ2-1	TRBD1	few	TGTGCCTGGAGTAGGGACAGGGGGCTTCTATCCTACAATGAGCAGTTCTTC	CAWSRDRGLLSYNEQFF
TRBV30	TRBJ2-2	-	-	TGTGCCTTCTTACTTACGGGGAGGTCGAACACCGGGGAGCTGTTTTTT	CAFLLTGRSNTGELFF
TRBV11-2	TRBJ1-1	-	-	TGTGCCGGCAGCCGCCGAGCAGCAGGGAACACTGAAGCTTTCTTT	CAGSRRAAGNTEAFF
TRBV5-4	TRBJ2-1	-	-	TGTGCCAGCAGCCTCGAGCGAGCCCCTGAGCAGTTCTTC	CASSLERAPEQFF
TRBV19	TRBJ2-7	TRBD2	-	TGTGCCAGTAGTAACCCTAGCGGGAGTAAGTACGAGCAGTACTTC	CASSNPSGSKYEQYF
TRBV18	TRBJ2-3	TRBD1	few	TGTGCCAGCTCACCACCGTCGACAGGGAAGGTGACAGATACGCAGTATTTT	CASSPPSTGKVTDTQYF
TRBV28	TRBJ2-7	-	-	TGTGCCAGCAGTTTACAACCCAGTCCCGAGCAGTACTTC	CASSLQPSPEQYF
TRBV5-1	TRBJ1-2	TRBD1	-	TGCGCCAGCTCACTGGGGGACAGACAACATGGCTACACCTTC	CASSLGDRQHGYTF
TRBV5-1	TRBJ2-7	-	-	TGCGCCAGCAGCTTGGTTCGGCGGAACTCCTACGAGCAGTACTTC	CASSLVRRNSYEQYF
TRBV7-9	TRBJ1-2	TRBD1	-	TGTGCCAGCAGCCGCGGACAGGAGGGCTACACCTTC	CASSRGQEGYTF
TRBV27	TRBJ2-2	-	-	TGTGCCAGCAGTTTCGGGGGACCGATGAACACCGGGGAGCTGTTTTTT	CASSFGGPMNTGELFF
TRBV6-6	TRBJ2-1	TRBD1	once	TGTGCCAGCAGTTACTCCAGGGGGACCTACAATGAGCAGTTCTTC	CASSYSRGTYNEQFF
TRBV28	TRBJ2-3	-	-	TGTGCCAGCAGTTTTCGCAGAAGCACAGATACGCAGTATTTT	CASSFRRSTDTQYF
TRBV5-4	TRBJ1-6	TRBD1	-	TGTGCCAGCAGCTCCCAGGGGGTGAGAGCACCCCTCCACTTT	CASSSQGVRAPLHF
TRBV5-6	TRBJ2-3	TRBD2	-	TGTGCCAGCAGCTTTCTCGGGGCGGGAGGGGCAGATACGCAGTATTTT	CASSFLGAGGADTQYF
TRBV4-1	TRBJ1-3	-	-	TGCGCCAGCAGCCAAGAGGTAACAGGGCCTGGAAACACCATATATTTT	CASSQEVTGPGNTIYF
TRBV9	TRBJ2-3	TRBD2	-	TGTGCCAGCAGCAGCCGGGGGGAGACTTTGACAGATACGCAGTATTTT	CASSSRGETLTDTQYF
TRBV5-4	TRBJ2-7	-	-	TGTGCCAGCAGCTTGACTAGTCTGTCGGACGAGCAGTACTTC	CASSLTSLSDEQYF
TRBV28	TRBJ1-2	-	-	TGTGCCAGCAGTTTTCTTCCGGAGGTTCATGGCTACACCTTC	CASSFLPEVHGYTF
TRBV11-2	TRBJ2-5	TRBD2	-	TGTGCCAGCAGCACCCTAGCGGGAGGGCCAGAGACCCAGTACTTC	CASSTLAGGPETQYF
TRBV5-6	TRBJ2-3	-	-	TGTGCCAGCAGCTTGGTCGCGAGTAACACAGATACGCAGTATTTT	CASSLVASNTDTQYF
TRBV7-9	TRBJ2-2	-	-	TGTGCCAGCAGCTTAGTATCCGGGGGAGACACCGGGGAGCTGTTTTTT	CASSLVSGGDTGELFF
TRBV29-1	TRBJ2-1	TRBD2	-	TGCAGCGCCCCCGGGACTAGCGGGAGATCCTACAATGAGCAGTTCTTC	CSAPGTSGRSYNEQFF
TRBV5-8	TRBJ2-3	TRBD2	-	TGTGCCAGCAGCTTGGAGGAACTAGCGGGGACTGGCGATACGCAGTATTTT	CASSLEELAGTGDTQYF
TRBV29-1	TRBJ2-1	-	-	TGCAGCGTTCGCAAGACAGGAACATCCTACAATGAGCAGTTCTTC	CSVRKTGTSYNEQFF
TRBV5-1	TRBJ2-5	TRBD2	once	TGCGCCAGCAGCTTGGGGGGGAGGGCGCCTAACTTC	CASSLGGRAPNF
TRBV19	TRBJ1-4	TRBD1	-	TGTGCCAGTAGTCGGACAGGGCGAAATGAAAAACTGTTTTTT	CASSRTGRNEKLFF
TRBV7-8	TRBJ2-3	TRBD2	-	TGTGCCAGCAGCCTACCTAGCGGGAGTGTTGGCACAGATACGCAGTATTTT	CASSLPSGSVGTDTQYF